This T cell receptor (beta chain) was captured in a study of T cell changes during pregnancy in multiple sclerosis. The CDR3 sequence is 16 residues long. Trimming took 5 bases from V and 3 from J, leaving 20 bases between them. Germline loops: CDR1 SGHDN, CDR2 FVKESK. Measured with immunoSEQ multiplex PCR; TCRdb has only the in-frame clones, and not every one. There are 35,000 to 45,000 clones in the sample; about 89% occur only once, and roughly 0.53% lies in the top ten. The sample was CD4+ T cells from peripheral blood mononuclear cells, taken in the first trimester of pregnancy. The chain couples TRBV14 to TRBJ2-7; possible D gene TRBD1, 6 bases. This TCR was recovered from a female donor with multiple sclerosis, enrolled in a pregnancy study. CDR3 loop: CASSNTRGHANYEQYF. CDR3 bases: TGTGCCAGCAGCAACACTAGGGGACATGCCAACTACGAGCAGTACTTC. Full variable domain (missing parts from reference TRBV14 and TRBJ2-7): EAGVTQFPSHSVIEKGQTVTLRCDPISGHDNLYWYRRVMGKEIKFLLHFVKESKQDESGMPNNRFLAERTGGTYSTLKVQPAELEDSGVYFCASSNTRGHANYEQYFGPGTRLTVT.